These 28 T cell receptor beta chains were sequenced from one sample in a study of glioma-infiltrating T cells. Using RNA template, CDR3s of TCR alpha and beta were amplified with iRepertoire arm-PCR. TCRdb fed the multiplex PCR reads into MiXCR, producing one record per CDR3 protein. The table includes about 410,000 distinct CDR3 sequences, roughly two fifths detected once. Sequences were obtained from glioma tissue, nonneoplastic brain tissue, or PBMCs (not recorded which). The receptors were sampled from a human donor with low-grade glioma or glioblastoma, undergoing nonglioma brain surgery, or in good health (not recorded which).

This clonotype has just a few counts. The V gene is TRBV19, the J gene TRBJ2-1, with no clear D. The CDR3 extends over 12 amino acids. The V end was cut by 3 bases, the J end by 7 bases, with 7 bases between. Germline V gene data show CDR1 as LNHDA and CDR2 as SQIVND (reference sequence). The CDR3 DNA is TGTGCCAGTAGTATTCGGCTTAATGAGCAGTTCTTC. It encodes CASSIRLNEQFF.

The chain has TRBV11-1 and TRBJ2-5, with D perhaps given as TRBD1 or TRBD2 (5 bases each). The CDR3 is 15 amino acids. Trimming took off 2 bases at V and 3 bases at J, with 13 bases between the two ends. Germline V gives CDR1 SGHAT, CDR2 FQDESV (reference sequence). CDR3 DNA sequence: TGTGCCAGCAGCTTAATGTCAGGGAGTGAAGAGACCCAGTACTTC. Translation: CASSLMSGSEETQYF.

The chain joins TRBV4-1 to TRBJ2-3, with D uncertain. Trimming cost V 3 bases and J 3 bases, with 7 bases left between them. This CDR3 is 13 amino acids long. Germline assignment: CDR1 MGHRA and CDR2 YSYEKL. CDR3 nucleotide sequence: TGCGCCAGCAGCCACGGACGGACAGATACGCAGTATTTT. This encodes CASSHGRTDTQYF.

Note on this clonotype: A much larger clone lies a single base off, so this may be a read error. The chain recombines TRBV28 with TRBJ1-1; tentative D call: TRBD1 (6 bases). CDR1 is MDHEN and CDR2 is SYDVKM in the germline V gene. The CDR3 is 15 amino acids. CDR3 coding DNA: TGTGACAGCAGTCCTCCCCACAGGGCTGGGACTGAAGCTTTCTTT. Protein: CDSSPPHRAGTEAFF. Drawing the rest from reference TRBV28 and TRBJ1-1, the complete variable domain is DVKVTQSSRYLVKRTGEKVFLECVQDMDHENMFWYRQDPGLGLRLIYFSYDVKMKEKGDIPEGYSVSREKKERFSLILESASTNQTSMYLCDSSPPHRAGTEAFFGQGTRLTVV.

The chain is built from TRBV5-1 and TRBJ1-1; D gene uncertain. Trimming removed 3 bases at V and 0 bases at J, with 9 bases between. CDR1 SGHRS and CDR2 YFSETQ come from the germline V gene. The CDR3 is 14 amino acids. The CDR3: CASSYNGLNTEAFF. The CDR3 DNA reads TGCGCCAGCAGCTATAACGGACTGAACACTGAAGCTTTCTTT.

Turning to this clonotype: An end of the junction does not agree with germline; a read error may underlie this. The V gene is TRBV6-6, the J gene TRBJ2-7, with D unresolved. The V gene's germline CDR1 is MNHNY and CDR2 SVGAGI (reference sequence). The CDR3 runs 14 residues. The CDR3 region has the DNA TGTGCCAGCACCCCCACCGGAGTTCCTGACGAGCAGTGCTTT. This gives the protein CASTPTGVPDEQCF.

There are many counts of this clonotype. The genes are TRBV6-2 or TRBV6-3 and TRBJ2-7, with D perhaps matching TRBD2 (6 bases). Between the trimmed V and J ends, which lost 6 bases and 0 bases, there was a span of 18 bases. CDR1 and CDR2 (germline): MNHEY, SVGEGT. There are 16 residues in the CDR3. CDR3 in DNA: TGTGCCAGCAGCTTCGCTAGCGACGGCATCTCCTACGAGCAGTACTTC. Its protein product is CASSFASDGISYEQYF.

This clonotype was picked up a small number of times. This sequence joins TRBV19 and TRBJ2-7; D is undetermined. Trimming left V 5 bases short and J 3 bases short, with 8 bases between. The CDR3 has 12 residues. Germline V CDR1 and CDR2: LNHDA, SQIVND (reference sequence). The CDR3 nucleotides are TGTGCCAGTAGTGATACGGGCTACGAGCAGTACTTC. This encodes CASSDTGYEQYF. Variable domain in full (rest from reference TRBV19 and TRBJ2-7): DGGITQSPKYLFRKEGQNVTLSCEQNLNHDAMYWYRQDPGQGLRLIYYSQIVNDFQKGDIAEGYSVSREKKESFPLTVTSAQKNPTAFYLCASSDTGYEQYFGPGTRLTVT.

This clonotype was seen a few times. This rearrangement joins TRBV4-1 to TRBJ2-3; possible D gene TRBD1, 6 bases. The V gene's germline CDR1 is MGHRA and CDR2 YSYEKL. V shed 0 bases and J shed 1 base, with 14 bases lying between them. This CDR3 spans 17 amino acids. CDR3 sequence (DNA): TGCGCCAGCAGCCAAGATCTTGGGGGACAAGGCACAGATACGCAGTATTTT. It codes for CASSQDLGGQGTDTQYF.

The gene calls are TRBV24-1 and TRBJ2-1; TRBD1 matches at 7 bases. Looked up from germline, CDR1 is KGHDR and CDR2 is SFDVKD. The V gene end was trimmed by 3 bases and the J gene end by 4 bases; junction bases not matched to a gene: 17. The CDR3 has 19 amino acids. CDR3 in amino acids: CATSDQPWGNRGLYNEQFF. Here the CDR3 DNA reads TGTGCCACCAGTGATCAGCCTTGGGGGAACAGGGGTCTATACAATGAGCAGTTCTTC.

For the CDR3, the DNA is TGTGCCAGTAGTTGGGACAACCTCCCCACAGATACGCAGTATTTT. The encoded protein is CASSWDNLPTDTQYF. This sequence joins TRBV19 and TRBJ2-3, with D possibly matching TRBD1 (6 bases). Germline loops: CDR1 LNHDA, CDR2 SQIVND (reference sequence). The V and J ends lost 5 bases and 2 bases respectively, with 14 bases between them. The CDR3 loop spans 15 amino acids. Full variable domain (rest looked up from reference TRBV19 and TRBJ2-3): DGGITQSPKYLFRKEGQNVTLSCEQNLNHDAMYWYRQDPGQGLRLIYYSQIVNDFQKGDIAEGYSVSREKKESFPLTVTSAQKNPTAFYLCASSWDNLPTDTQYFGPGTRLTVL.

With regard to this clonotype: A much larger clone is a single base away; this may be a read error. This chain joins TRBV28 and TRBJ1-2; D not certain. The V gene lost 3 bases and the J gene lost 5 bases, with 16 bases spanning the gap. The germline gives CDR1 MDHEN, CDR2 SYDVKM. CDR3 length: 15 amino acids. The CDR3: CASSFSQGSGYGYTF. CDR3 nucleotides: TGTGCCAGCAGTTTCTCTCAAGGGTCGGGTTATGGCTACACCTTC.

A note on this clonotype: Being one base from a much bigger clone, this may be a read error. V and J are TRBV6-1 and TRBJ2-1; D remains ambiguous. Germline V lookup: CDR1 MNHNS, CDR2 SASEGT. V dropped 2 bases and J dropped 6 bases, with 8 bases sitting between them. The CDR3 sequence is 13 residues long. CDR3 sequence reads: CASSESRLNEQFF. The CDR3 nucleotides read TGTGCCAGCAGTGAAAGTAGACTCAATGAGCAGTTCTTC.

As concerns this clonotype: Just one base apart from a much larger clone, this may be a read error. The chain uses TRBV28 and TRBJ1-1; D unresolved. The CDR3 consists of 13 residues. The germline V gene has CDR1 MDHEN and CDR2 SYDVKM. CDR3 bases: TGTGCCAGAAGTTTTTACCAGGCCACTGAAGCTTTCTTT. As protein: CARSFYQATEAFF.

As regards this clonotype: Since a much larger clone is just one base distant, this may be a read error. The genes are TRBV15 and TRBJ2-5; D possibly corresponds to TRBD2 (5 bases). Germline CDR1 and CDR2: LNHNV and YYDKDF (reference sequence). Trimming removed 0 bases from V and 5 bases from J, with 13 bases in between. There are 15 residues in the CDR3. For the CDR3, the DNA is TGTGCCACCAGCAGAGATCAGGTGGGAGTGGAGACCCAGTACTTC. It yields the protein CATSRDQVGVETQYF.

About this clonotype itself: The final CDR3 position lacks the conserved phenylalanine or tryptophan, pointing to a likely read error. V gene TRBV27 combines with J gene TRBJ2-6; tentatively, D is TRBD1 (5 bases). The V and J ends lost 1 base and 0 bases respectively, with 10 bases between them. This CDR3 is 17 amino acids long. Germline assignment: CDR1 MNHEY and CDR2 SMNVEV (reference sequence). This CDR3 is CASSLLDSHSGANVLTS. CDR3 sequence (DNA): TGTGCCAGCAGTTTATTAGACAGCCACTCTGGGGCCAACGTCCTGACTTCC.

The chain links TRBV6-5 to TRBJ2-7; 8 positions agree with TRBD1. The CDR3 spans 15 residues. Germline V gives CDR1 MNHEY, CDR2 SVGAGI. After removal of 5 bases from V and 0 bases from J, the junction contained 6 bases not matched to a gene. CDR3 amino acids: CASSKGQGSSYEQYF. The CDR3 bases are TGTGCCAGCAGTAAAGGACAGGGAAGCTCCTACGAGCAGTACTTC.

This chain uses TRBV28 with TRBJ2-3, with D tentatively TRBD1 or TRBD2 (6 bases each). V dropped 6 bases and J dropped 4 bases, with 17 bases sitting between them. CDR1 and CDR2 from the germline V gene are MDHEN and SYDVKM. This CDR3 has 15 residues. The CDR3 sequence: CASSLEAGGPDTQYF. In DNA form, the CDR3 reads TGTGCCAGCAGCCTTGAGGCTGGGGGGCCAGATACGCAGTATTTT.

This clonotype came up many times. This chain uses TRBV6-2 or TRBV6-3 with TRBJ2-7; D is uncertain. CDR3 length: 14 residues. V dropped 2 bases and J dropped 2 bases, with 10 bases sitting between them. In germline, CDR1 is MNHEY, CDR2 SVGEGT. CDR3 residues: CASSYVQSTYEQYF. The CDR3 DNA reads TGTGCCAGCAGTTACGTCCAGAGTACCTACGAGCAGTACTTC.

Here the CDR3 reads CASSLRISYNEQYF. The CDR3 DNA reads as TGTGCCAGCAGCTTGCGGATTTCCTACAATGAGCAGTACTTC. The J gene is TRBJ2-7, the V gene TRBV7-9; D is ambiguous. The germline gives CDR1 SEHNR, CDR2 FQNEAQ (reference sequence). The CDR3 totals 14 residues. V was clipped by 3 bases and J by 7 bases, with 16 bases between them.

This clonotype appeared many times. The CDR3 sequence is CASSFEDREFTF. DNA for the CDR3: TGTGCCAGCAGTTTCGAGGACAGGGAATTCACCTTC. V gene TRBV28 combines with J gene TRBJ1-2; 8 bases map to TRBD1. The ends lost 3 bases at V and 13 bases at J; junction bases unmatched: 7. The CDR3 sequence is 12 residues long. Germline CDR1 and CDR2: MDHEN and SYDVKM.

Only one count was recorded for this clonotype. A read error may be the cause here, since a much bigger clone is one base away. The rearrangement joins TRBV19 to TRBJ1-1; possible D gene TRBD1, 6 bases. The CDR3 contains 18 residues. From germline, CDR1 is LNHDA and CDR2 SQIVND (reference sequence). Trimming stripped 7 bases from V and 6 bases from J, with 30 bases between. CDR3 sequence (DNA): TGTGCCAGTACTAACCGACTACAGGGTCGGGCGTTGAGCCCTGAAGCTTTCTTT. Translated, it gives CASTNRLQGRALSPEAFF.

On this clonotype itself: Being one base from a much bigger clone, this may be a read error. In DNA, the CDR3 is TGTACCAGCAGTTTAATCAGGGCAAATACCTACGAGCAGTACTTC. Its translation is CTSSLIRANTYEQYF. The chain is built from TRBV6-2 or TRBV6-3 and TRBJ2-7; tentatively, D is TRBD1 (5 bases). CDR3 length equals 15 residues. Germline V gene data show CDR1 as MNHEY and CDR2 as SVGEGT.

Points on this clonotype: Since a much larger clone is just one base distant, this may be a read error. The chain recombines TRBV6-2 or TRBV6-3 with TRBJ2-1; 7 bases agree with TRBD2. J lost 2 bases, V lost 5 bases, and 9 bases had no gene match. This CDR3 region has 16 residues. Germline CDR1 MNHEY, CDR2 SVGEGT. The CDR3, as DNA: TGTGCCAGCAGTCTAAGCGGGACGGAGCCCTACAATGAGCAGTTCTTC. Protein product: CASSLSGTEPYNEQFF.

This clonotype was detected only a few times. The V gene is TRBV28, the J gene TRBJ2-7, with D possibly matching TRBD2 (7 bases). In germline, CDR1 is MDHEN, CDR2 SYDVKM. The CDR3 is 14 residues long. The germline V and J ends were trimmed by 6 bases and 1 base, with 13 bases remaining between them. This chain's CDR3 is CASRGEGVSYEQYF. CDR3 DNA sequence: TGTGCCAGCAGGGGGGAGGGGGTATCCTACGAGCAGTACTTC.

This clonotype was detected many times. The genes are TRBV27 and TRBJ1-2; TRBD1 is a possible D gene (5 bases). The CDR3 sequence is 15 residues long. The germline V gene has CDR1 MNHEY and CDR2 SMNVEV (reference sequence). V was cut by 3 bases and J by 6 bases, with 17 bases left in between. CDR3 sequence (DNA): TGTGCCAGCAGTTTGTCCCCAGGGCGGTATAATGGCTACACCTTC. Its translation is CASSLSPGRYNGYTF.

In the case of this clonotype: The conserved phenylalanine or tryptophan normally closing the CDR3 is absent here, so this likely arose from a read error. V and J are TRBV20-1 and TRBJ2-1; 8 bases line up with TRBD1. V shed 6 bases and J 5 bases; nucleotides not matched to a gene: 9. CDR3 length: 14 residues. Looked up from germline, CDR1 is DFQATT and CDR2 is SNEGSKA (reference sequence). CDR3 DNA sequence: TGCAGTGCCCATAGGGGGACAGGAAACAATGAGCAGTTCTCC. Translation: CSAHRGTGNNEQFS.

As for this clonotype: It may be a read error: a sequence one base away is much more abundant. V gene TRBV7-9 combines with J gene TRBJ2-3; 13 nucleotides match TRBD2. This CDR3 has 16 residues. V trimming: 5 bases; J trimming: 5 bases; junction bases outside the gene matches: 7. Germline-derived CDR1 and CDR2 are SEHNR and FQNEAQ (reference sequence). CDR3: CASSTSGRGGRDTQYF. The CDR3 DNA sequence: TGTGCCAGCAGCACTAGCGGGAGGGGAGGGAGAGATACGCAGTATTTT.